A single sample gave rise to the 25 T cell receptor beta chains below, sequenced in a study of blood T cell repertoires in COVID-19. Profiled with immunoSEQ multiplex PCR; TCRdb holds only in-frame clones, not every one. The sample consists of 220,000 or so clones, about 86% of them appearing once. Specimen: peripheral blood. The receptors derive from a woman in her fifties or sixties with COVID-19, enrolled during active disease.

This clone came up once. This chain links TRBV7-8 with TRBJ2-5, with D maybe TRBD1 (7 bases). The CDR3 sequence is 16 residues long. Germline CDR1 SGHVS, CDR2 FQNEAQ. V gave up 2 bases and J gave up 0 bases, with 13 bases separating them. The CDR3 sequence: CASSLIRGAYQETQYF. CDR3 nucleotides: TGTGCCAGCAGCTTAATCAGGGGGGCGTACCAAGAGACCCAGTACTTC.

The V call is TRBV9, the J call TRBJ2-1, with 8 bases identical to TRBD1. Per germline, CDR1 SGDLS and CDR2 YYNGEE. There are 15 residues in the CDR3. V lost 2 bases to trimming and J lost 4 bases; unmatched junction nucleotides: 5. The CDR3 DNA reads as TGTGCCAGCAGCGTCCGGGACAGGCGGTACAATGAGCAGTTCTTC. It translates to CASSVRDRRYNEQFF.

This chain links TRBV5-6 with TRBJ1-2; 7 nucleotides align to TRBD1. The CDR3 has 14 amino acids. V shed 4 bases, J shed 1 base, and the junction held 4 bases outside the gene matches. Germline loops: CDR1 SGHDT, CDR2 YYEEEE. DNA of the CDR3: TGTGCCAGCAGCCCCGGGACAGATAACTATGGCTACACCTTC. Translating it yields CASSPGTDNYGYTF.

The chain recombines TRBV15 with TRBJ1-3; perhaps TRBD1 as D (5 bases). Trimming removed 0 bases from V and 2 bases from J, with 14 bases in between. CDR1 and CDR2 (germline): LNHNV, YYDKDF (reference sequence). The CDR3 has 17 amino acids. CDR3: CATSREKWGGAGNTIYF. For the CDR3, the DNA is TGTGCCACCAGCAGAGAGAAGTGGGGAGGGGCTGGAAACACCATATATTTT. The variable domain in full, with the rest retrieved from reference TRBV15 and TRBJ1-3, is DAMVIQNPRYQVTQFGKPVTLSCSQTLNHNVMYWYQQKSSQAPKLLFHYYDKDFNNEADTPDNFQSRRPNTSFCFLDIRSPGLGDTAMYLCATSREKWGGAGNTIYFGEGSWLTVV.

The chain has TRBV2 and TRBJ1-2; TRBD1 agrees at 7 bases. V dropped 2 bases and J dropped 7; count of bases not matched to a gene: 4. This CDR3 has 13 amino acids. Germline values: CDR1 SNHLY, CDR2 FYNNEI. The CDR3 loop reads CASSEIKGAGYTF. The CDR3 coding sequence is TGTGCCAGCAGTGAAATCAAGGGGGCTGGCTACACCTTC.

CDR3 coding DNA: TGTGCCAGTAGTGAACAGGGTTCGGCTGGAAACACCATATATTTT. Translating it yields CASSEQGSAGNTIYF. This chain uses TRBV19 with TRBJ1-3, with D possibly being TRBD1 (6 bases). This CDR3 region has 15 residues. CDR1 and CDR2 (germline): LNHDA, SQIVND (reference sequence). V lost 5 bases and J 2 bases, leaving 13 bases between the germline ends.

V and J are TRBV7-2 and TRBJ1-4, with TRBD1 matching over 9 bases. This CDR3 has 17 amino acids. V shed 4 bases, J shed 6 bases, and the junction held 12 bases outside the gene matches. Germline values: CDR1 SGHTA, CDR2 FQGNSA. CDR3 in DNA: TGTGCCAGCAGCTCAGCGACAGGGGGACACCTGTATGAAAAACTGTTTTTT. This codes for CASSSATGGHLYEKLFF.

This chain connects TRBV27 to TRBJ2-7; 8 bases agree with TRBD1. CDR1 MNHEY and CDR2 SMNVEV come from the germline V gene (reference sequence). The ends lost 5 bases at V and 1 base at J; junction bases unmatched: 4. The CDR3 loop spans 14 amino acids. CDR3 loop: CASSPHRGSYEQYF. CDR3 in DNA: TGTGCCAGCAGTCCCCACAGGGGGTCCTACGAGCAGTACTTC.

This chain joins TRBV19 and TRBJ1-6; 9 bases fit TRBD1. CDR3 length equals 13 residues. V shed 9 bases, J shed 6 bases, and the junction held 3 bases outside the gene matches. Looked up from germline, CDR1 is LNHDA and CDR2 is SQIVND (reference sequence). CDR3 in DNA: TGTGCCAGCCGGGACAGGGCTAATTCACCCCTCCACTTT. Encoded protein: CASRDRANSPLHF.

The V call is TRBV7-3, the J call TRBJ2-2; 10 bases match TRBD2. This CDR3 has 14 amino acids. V shed 5 bases and J 7 bases; nucleotides not matched to a gene: 4. Germline CDR1 reads SGHTA; CDR2 reads FQGTGA. The CDR3 nucleotides read TGTGCCAGCAGCACCTCTAGCGGGGGCGGGGAGCTGTTTTTT. Residues: CASSTSSGGGELFF.

V and J are TRBV4-2 and TRBJ1-6; a possible D gene is TRBD1 (5 bases). The CDR3 spans 14 residues. V was cut by 6 bases and J by 10 bases, with 16 bases left in between. CDR1 and CDR2 (germline): LGHNA, YNFKEQ. The CDR3 spells CASRPAGGDSPLHF. CDR3 DNA sequence: TGTGCCAGCAGACCGGCGGGAGGGGACTCACCCCTCCACTTT.

V is TRBV9 and J is TRBJ1-2; no firm D call. Trimming cost V 0 bases and J 0 bases, with 6 bases left between them. CDR1 is SGDLS and CDR2 is YYNGEE in the germline V gene. This CDR3 is built from 14 residues. This CDR3 reads CASSVVAANYGYTF. The CDR3 bases are TGTGCCAGCAGCGTAGTAGCAGCTAACTATGGCTACACCTTC. The full variable domain, rest sourced from reference TRBV9 and TRBJ1-2, is DSGVTQTPKHLITATGQRVTLRCSPRSGDLSVYWYQQSLDQGLQFLIQYYNGEERAKGNILERFSAQQFPDLHSELNLSSLELGDSALYFCASSVVAANYGYTFGSGTRLTVV.

This clone showed up just a few times. The V and J genes are TRBV2 and TRBJ1-5, with 9 bases aligning to TRBD1. CDR1 and CDR2 from the germline V gene are SNHLY and FYNNEI. The CDR3 consists of 14 residues. V lost 6 bases to trimming and J lost 7 bases; unmatched junction nucleotides: 7. CDR3 region: CASSFDRGEQPQHF. The CDR3, as DNA: TGTGCCAGCAGCTTCGACAGGGGGGAACAGCCCCAGCATTTT.

This chain connects TRBV6-5 to TRBJ1-3; D gene uncertain. The CDR3 has 12 residues. Trimming shortened V by 4 bases and J by 4 bases, and 5 bases separated the two germline ends. CDR1 is MNHEY and CDR2 is SVGAGI in the germline V gene. The CDR3 region has the DNA TGTGCCAGCAGTTGGAGGGGAAACACCATATATTTT. Its protein product is CASSWRGNTIYF.

This chain links TRBV5-6 with TRBJ2-6; a weak D match, TRBD1 (6 bases). This CDR3 is built from 15 residues. Germline assignment: CDR1 SGHDT and CDR2 YYEEEE. V lost 4 bases, J lost 1 base, and 9 bases lay in between. For the CDR3, the DNA is TGTGCCAGCAGCACCCAGGGGTCTGGGGCCAACGTCCTGACTTTC. It codes for CASSTQGSGANVLTF.

This chain connects TRBV9 to TRBJ2-3; weak D call: TRBD1 (5 bases). This CDR3 has 16 amino acids. CDR1 SGDLS and CDR2 YYNGEE come from the germline V gene. Trimming pared 0 bases from V and 2 bases from J, leaving 13 bases between. As DNA, the CDR3 is TGTGCCAGCAGCGTAGGGGGCAGCCATGCCACAGATACGCAGTATTTT. Translated, it gives CASSVGGSHATDTQYF.

This sequence joins TRBV11-2 and TRBJ2-7; 7 bases match TRBD2. The CDR3 runs to 15 residues. Unmatched junction bases numbered 7, after V lost 5 bases and J lost 0 bases. Germline assignment: CDR1 SGHAT and CDR2 FQNNGV. The CDR3 DNA is TGTGCCAGCAGCCGCGGGGGTCTTAGCTCCTACGAGCAGTACGTC. Protein: CASSRGGLSSYEQYV.

The V gene is TRBV11-2, the J gene TRBJ1-2, with 9 bases identical to TRBD1. This CDR3 contains 14 residues. The V gene's germline CDR1 is SGHAT and CDR2 FQNNGV. V gave up 5 bases and J gave up 8 bases; unmatched junction bases: 9. Here the CDR3 reads CASSPRTGAKGYTF. Written as DNA, the CDR3 is TGTGCCAGCAGCCCACGGACAGGGGCGAAGGGCTACACCTTC. Drawing the rest from reference TRBV11-2 and TRBJ1-2, the complete variable domain is EAGVAQSPRYKIIEKRQSVAFWCNPISGHATLYWYQQILGQGPKLLIQFQNNGVVDDSQLPKDRFSAERLKGVDSTLKIQPAKLEDSAVYLCASSPRTGAKGYTFGSGTRLTVV.

This chain uses TRBV7-2 with TRBJ2-7; 11 bases map to TRBD2. Germline values: CDR1 SGHTA, CDR2 FQGNSA. J gave up 4 bases and V 4 bases, and 15 bases lay outside the gene matches. The CDR3 has 18 amino acids. In nucleotides, the CDR3 is TGTGCCAGCAGCTCCCTTGTAGGGTTTAGCGGGGGGGCATACGAGCAGTACTTC. Translated, it gives CASSSLVGFSGGAYEQYF. Based on the CDR3 plus reference TRBV7-2 and TRBJ2-7, the full variable domain is GAGVSQSPSNKVTEKGKDVELRCDPISGHTALYWYRQSLGQGLEFLIYFQGNSAPDKSGLPSDRFSAERTGGSVSTLTIQRTQQEDSAVYLCASSSLVGFSGGAYEQYFGPGTRLTVT.

This chain joins TRBV25-1 and TRBJ1-2; D possibly corresponds to TRBD1 (5 bases). Germline-derived CDR1 and CDR2 are MGHDK and SYGVNS. Between the trimmed V and J ends, which lost 1 base and 8 bases, there was a span of 20 bases. The CDR3 totals 16 residues. DNA for the CDR3: TGTGCCAGCAGTGAATCGAGAGTCAGGGCACGACAGGGCTACACCTTC. Encoded protein: CASSESRVRARQGYTF.

The gene calls are TRBV5-5 and TRBJ1-3; possibly TRBD1 for D (5 bases). From germline, CDR1 is SGHKS and CDR2 YYEKEE (reference sequence). The CDR3 is 16 amino acids. V lost 4 bases and J lost 0, with 14 bases in between. The DNA of the CDR3 is TGTGCCAGCAGCCCCTTGACAGCTACCTCTGGAAACACCATATATTTT. Its protein is CASSPLTATSGNTIYF.

The chain is built from TRBV15 and TRBJ1-5, with D perhaps matching TRBD1 (5 bases). V dropped 6 bases and J dropped 10 bases, with 13 bases sitting between them. Germline assignment: CDR1 LNHNV and CDR2 YYDKDF (reference sequence). The CDR3 totals 12 residues. The CDR3 nucleotides are TGTGCCACCAGATTTCAGGGTCAACCCCAGCATTTT. Encoded protein: CATRFQGQPQHF.

This chain links TRBV5-1 with TRBJ2-1; 15 bases align to TRBD2. The germline CDR1 and CDR2 sequences are SGHRS and YFSETQ. V lost 4 bases to trimming and J lost 5 bases; unmatched junction nucleotides: 7. CDR3 length: 17 residues. The CDR3 DNA follows: TGCGCCAGCAGCCCCAGGACTAGCGGGGGGGCTAACAATGAGCAGTTCTTC. Its translation: CASSPRTSGGANNEQFF.

Concerning this clone itself: A read error may produce the germline difference seen at one junction end. The J gene is TRBJ1-1, the V gene TRBV12-3 or TRBV12-4; the D gene is possibly TRBD1 (5 bases). CDR3 length equals 13 residues. This chain's CDR3 is CASSLMRTRRMIF. The DNA of the CDR3 is TGTGCCAGCAGTTTGATGAGGACACGTCGGATGATCTTT.

V usage is TRBV14 and J usage is TRBJ1-1; the D is unclear. Germline loops: CDR1 SGHDN, CDR2 FVKESK. V dropped 7 bases and J dropped 2 bases, with 11 bases sitting between them. The CDR3 spans 13 residues. The CDR3 region has the DNA TGTGCCAGCACCATTACAGCAAACACTGAAGCTTTCTTT. Its translation is CASTITANTEAFF.